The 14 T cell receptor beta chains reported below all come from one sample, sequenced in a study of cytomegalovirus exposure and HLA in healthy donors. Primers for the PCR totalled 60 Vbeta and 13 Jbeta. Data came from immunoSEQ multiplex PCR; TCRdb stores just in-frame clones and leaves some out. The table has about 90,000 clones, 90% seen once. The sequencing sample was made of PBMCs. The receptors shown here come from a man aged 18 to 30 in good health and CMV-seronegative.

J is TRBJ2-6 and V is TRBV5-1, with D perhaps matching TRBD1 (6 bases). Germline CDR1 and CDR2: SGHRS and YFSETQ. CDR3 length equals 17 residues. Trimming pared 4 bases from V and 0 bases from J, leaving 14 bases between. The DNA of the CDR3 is TGCGCCAGCAGCCAGGGACATCCTAGCTCTGGGGCCAACGTCCTGACTTTC. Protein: CASSQGHPSSGANVLTF.

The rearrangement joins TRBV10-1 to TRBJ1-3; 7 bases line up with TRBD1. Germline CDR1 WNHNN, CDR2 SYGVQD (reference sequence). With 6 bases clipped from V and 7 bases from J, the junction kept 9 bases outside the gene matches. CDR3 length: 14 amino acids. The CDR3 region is CASSRATGSNTIYF. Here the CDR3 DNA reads TGCGCCAGCAGCCGAGCGACAGGGAGCAACACCATATATTTT.

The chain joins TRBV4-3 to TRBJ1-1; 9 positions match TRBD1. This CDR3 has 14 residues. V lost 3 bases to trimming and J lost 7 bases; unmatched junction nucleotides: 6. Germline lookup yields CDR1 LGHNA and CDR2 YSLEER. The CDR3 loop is CASSQSGTGSEAFF. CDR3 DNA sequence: TGCGCCAGCAGCCAGTCCGGGACAGGGAGTGAAGCTTTCTTT.

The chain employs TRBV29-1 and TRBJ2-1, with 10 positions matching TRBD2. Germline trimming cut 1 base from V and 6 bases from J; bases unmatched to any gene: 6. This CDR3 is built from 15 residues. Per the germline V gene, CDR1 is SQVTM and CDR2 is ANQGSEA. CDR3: CSVEVPGLAFNEQFF. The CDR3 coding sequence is TGCAGCGTTGAAGTACCGGGACTAGCGTTCAATGAGCAGTTCTTC.

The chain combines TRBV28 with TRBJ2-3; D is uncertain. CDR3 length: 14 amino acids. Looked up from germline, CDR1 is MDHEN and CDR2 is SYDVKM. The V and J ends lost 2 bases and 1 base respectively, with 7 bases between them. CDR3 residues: CASSLGHGTDTQYF. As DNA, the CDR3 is TGTGCCAGCAGTTTAGGCCATGGCACAGATACGCAGTATTTT.

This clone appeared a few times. The CDR3 DNA reads as TGTGCCAGTAGTCAACAGGGGCGGGGAGAGACCCAGTACTTC. This codes for CASSQQGRGETQYF. The chain has TRBV19 and TRBJ2-5; weak D call: TRBD1 (7 bases). The CDR3 extends over 14 amino acids. Per germline, CDR1 LNHDA and CDR2 SQIVND (reference sequence). V shed 5 bases and J shed 4 bases, with 14 bases lying between them.

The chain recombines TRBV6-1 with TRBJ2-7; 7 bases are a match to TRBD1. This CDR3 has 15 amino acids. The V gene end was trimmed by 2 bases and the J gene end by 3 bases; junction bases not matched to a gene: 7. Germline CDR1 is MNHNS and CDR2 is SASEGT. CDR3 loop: CASSEWPDRDYEQYF. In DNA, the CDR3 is TGTGCCAGCAGTGAATGGCCTGACAGGGACTACGAGCAGTACTTC.

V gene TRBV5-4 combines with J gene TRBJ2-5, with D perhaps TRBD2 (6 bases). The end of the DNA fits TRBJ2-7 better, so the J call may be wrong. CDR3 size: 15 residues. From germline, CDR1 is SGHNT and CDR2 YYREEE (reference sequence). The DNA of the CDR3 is TGTGCCAGCAGCTTGAAAGCGGGTAGCTCCTACGAGCAGTACTTC. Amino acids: CASSLKAGSSYEQYF.

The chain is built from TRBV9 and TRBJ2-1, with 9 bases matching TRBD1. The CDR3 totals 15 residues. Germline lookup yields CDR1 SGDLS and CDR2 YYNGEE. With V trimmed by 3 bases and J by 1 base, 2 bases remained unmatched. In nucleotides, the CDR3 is TGTGCCAGCAGCGGGGGACAGGGTTCCTACAATGAGCAGTTCTTC. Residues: CASSGGQGSYNEQFF.

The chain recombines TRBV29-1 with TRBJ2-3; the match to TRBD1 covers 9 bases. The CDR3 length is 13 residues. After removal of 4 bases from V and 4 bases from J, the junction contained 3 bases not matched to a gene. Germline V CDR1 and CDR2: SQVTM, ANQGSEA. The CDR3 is CSVGQGGADTQYF. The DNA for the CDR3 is TGCAGCGTTGGACAGGGGGGCGCAGATACGCAGTATTTT.

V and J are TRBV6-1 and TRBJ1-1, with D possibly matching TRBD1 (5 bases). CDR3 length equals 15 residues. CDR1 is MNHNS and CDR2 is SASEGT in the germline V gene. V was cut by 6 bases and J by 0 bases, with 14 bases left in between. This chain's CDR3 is CASRAGGAMNTEAFF. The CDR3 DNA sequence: TGTGCCAGCAGGGCGGGGGGTGCGATGAACACTGAAGCTTTCTTT.

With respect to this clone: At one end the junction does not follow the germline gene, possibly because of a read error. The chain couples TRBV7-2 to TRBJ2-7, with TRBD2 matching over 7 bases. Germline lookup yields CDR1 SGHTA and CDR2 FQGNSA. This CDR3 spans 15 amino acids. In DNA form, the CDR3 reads TGTGCCGGCAGCTCGGCCGGGACTACCCGCTACGAGCAGTACTTC. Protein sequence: CAGSSAGTTRYEQYF.

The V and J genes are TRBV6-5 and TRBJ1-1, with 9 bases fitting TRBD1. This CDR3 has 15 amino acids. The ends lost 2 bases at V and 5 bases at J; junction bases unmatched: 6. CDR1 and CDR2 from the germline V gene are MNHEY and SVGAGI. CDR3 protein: CASSYLGQGMTEAFF. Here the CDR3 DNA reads TGTGCCAGCAGTTACCTTGGACAGGGGATGACTGAAGCTTTCTTT.

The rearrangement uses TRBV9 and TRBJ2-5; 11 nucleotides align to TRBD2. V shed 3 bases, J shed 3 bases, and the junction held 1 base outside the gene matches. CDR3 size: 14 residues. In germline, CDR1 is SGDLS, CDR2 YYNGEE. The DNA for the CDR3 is TGTGCCAGCAGCGGTAGCGGGAGGGAAGAGACCCAGTACTTC. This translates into CASSGSGREETQYF. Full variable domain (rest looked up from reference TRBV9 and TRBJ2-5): DSGVTQTPKHLITATGQRVTLRCSPRSGDLSVYWYQQSLDQGLQFLIQYYNGEERAKGNILERFSAQQFPDLHSELNLSSLELGDSALYFCASSGSGREETQYFGPGTRLLVL.